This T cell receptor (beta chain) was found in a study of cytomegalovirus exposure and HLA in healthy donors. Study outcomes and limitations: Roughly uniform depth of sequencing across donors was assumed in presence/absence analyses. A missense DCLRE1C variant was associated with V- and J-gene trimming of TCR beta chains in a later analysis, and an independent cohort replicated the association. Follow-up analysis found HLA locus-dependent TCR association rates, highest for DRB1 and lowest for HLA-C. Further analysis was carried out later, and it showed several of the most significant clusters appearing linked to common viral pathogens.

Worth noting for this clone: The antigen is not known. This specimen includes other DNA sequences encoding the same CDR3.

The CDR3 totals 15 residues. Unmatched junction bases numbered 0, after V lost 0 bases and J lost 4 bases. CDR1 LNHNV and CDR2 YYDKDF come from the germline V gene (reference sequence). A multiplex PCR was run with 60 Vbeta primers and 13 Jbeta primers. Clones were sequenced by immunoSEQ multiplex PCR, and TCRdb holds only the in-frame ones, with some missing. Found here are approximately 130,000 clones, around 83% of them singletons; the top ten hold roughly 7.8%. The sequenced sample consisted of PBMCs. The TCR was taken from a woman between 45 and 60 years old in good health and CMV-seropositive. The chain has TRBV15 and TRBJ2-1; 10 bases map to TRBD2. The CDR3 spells CATSREAGGYNEQFF. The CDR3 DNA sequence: TGTGCCACCAGCAGAGAAGCGGGAGGGTACAATGAGCAGTTCTTC. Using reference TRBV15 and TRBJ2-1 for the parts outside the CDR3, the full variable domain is DAMVIQNPRYQVTQFGKPVTLSCSQTLNHNVMYWYQQKSSQAPKLLFHYYDKDFNNEADTPDNFQSRRPNTSFCFLDIRSPGLGDTAMYLCATSREAGGYNEQFFGPGTRLTVL.